These 7 T cell receptor beta chains were all obtained from the same sample, sequenced in a study of blood T cell repertoires in COVID-19. Produced via immunoSEQ multiplex PCR; TCRdb's table is partial and in-frame only. The sample yields 300,000 to 350,000 clones, over 80% seen once. The sequenced sample was peripheral blood. These receptors were taken from a man aged 25 to 40 with COVID-19, enrolled during active disease.

This chain uses TRBV7-9 with TRBJ1-6, with TRBD1 matching over 7 bases. The trim removed 1 base at V and 9 bases at J, leaving 12 bases unmatched. Per the germline V gene, CDR1 is SEHNR and CDR2 is FQNEAQ (reference sequence). The CDR3 length is 17 residues. DNA of the CDR3: TGTGCCAGCAGCTTAGGCGGTTTGGCGCCAGGGGGTTCACCCCTCCACTTT. Its translation: CASSLGGLAPGGSPLHF.

This rearrangement joins TRBV6-2 or TRBV6-3 to TRBJ2-4, with D perhaps TRBD1 (6 bases). The CDR3 consists of 16 residues. V lost 5 bases to trimming and J lost 0 bases, with 14 bases between them. The V gene's germline CDR1 is MNHEY and CDR2 SVGEGT. CDR3 coding DNA: TGTGCCAGCAGTCCCTACCGGACAGTAGCCAAAAACATTCAGTACTTC. This sequence encodes CASSPYRTVAKNIQYF.

The chain employs TRBV7-2 and TRBJ1-2, with D unresolved. Germline CDR1 SGHTA, CDR2 FQGNSA. This CDR3 comprises 12 residues. V lost 1 base, J lost 12 bases, and 12 bases lay in between. The CDR3 DNA follows: TGTGCCAGCAGCTTAGATAACGTTGGAGACACCTTC. Residues: CASSLDNVGDTF.

This chain connects TRBV7-8 to TRBJ2-5, with a tentative D call TRBD2 (5 bases). The germline V and J ends were trimmed by 1 base and 2 bases, with 8 bases remaining between them. The CDR3 has 14 amino acids. Looked up from germline, CDR1 is SGHVS and CDR2 is FQNEAQ. CDR3 coding DNA: TGTGCCAGCAGCTTAGAAAGCGGACAAGAGACCCAGTACTTC. Its translation is CASSLESGQETQYF.

The rearrangement joins TRBV28 to TRBJ2-1; tentatively, D is TRBD1 (6 bases). Between the trimmed V and J ends, which lost 6 bases and 8 bases, there was a span of 11 bases. CDR1 and CDR2 (germline): MDHEN, SYDVKM. This CDR3 has 12 amino acids. The CDR3 loop reads CASSSTGYEQFF. The CDR3 DNA follows: TGTGCCAGCAGCTCTACAGGGTATGAGCAGTTCTTC.

V and J are TRBV28 and TRBJ2-1, with D possibly being TRBD1 (5 bases). Trimming left V 6 bases short and J 3 bases short, with 15 bases between. The CDR3 is 15 residues long. CDR1 MDHEN and CDR2 SYDVKM come from the germline V gene. CDR3 in amino acids: CASSQQVLVYNEQFF. CDR3 in DNA: TGTGCCAGCAGCCAACAGGTTTTGGTCTACAATGAGCAGTTCTTC.

This chain uses TRBV27 with TRBJ2-5; 8 positions match TRBD1. V shed 3 bases, J shed 4 bases, and the junction held 10 bases outside the gene matches. The CDR3 is 16 residues long. Germline CDR1 is MNHEY and CDR2 is SMNVEV (reference sequence). The CDR3 here is CASSLGRGQLGETQYF. The CDR3 DNA is TGTGCCAGCAGTTTGGGCAGGGGGCAATTGGGAGAGACCCAGTACTTC.